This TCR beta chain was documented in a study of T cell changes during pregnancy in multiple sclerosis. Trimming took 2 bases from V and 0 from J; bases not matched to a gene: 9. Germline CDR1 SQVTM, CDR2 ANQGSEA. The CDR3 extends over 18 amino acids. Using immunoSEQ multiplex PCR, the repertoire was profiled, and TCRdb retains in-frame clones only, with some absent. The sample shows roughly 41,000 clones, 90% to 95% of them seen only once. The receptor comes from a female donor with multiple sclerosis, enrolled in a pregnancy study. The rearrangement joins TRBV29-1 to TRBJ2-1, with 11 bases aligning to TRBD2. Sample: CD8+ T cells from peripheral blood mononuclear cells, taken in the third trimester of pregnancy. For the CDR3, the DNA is TGCAGCGTTGAACACGCTAGCGGGGGGCGAAGCTCCTACAATGAGCAGTTCTTC. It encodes CSVEHASGGRSSYNEQFF.